This T cell receptor (beta chain) was recovered during a study of early T cells in non-severe SARS-CoV-2 infection. Study information: The input, bulk RNA from unsorted whole blood, was sequenced, and chains were unpaired.

Individually, cDNA molecules had unique molecular identifiers attached to them. From the 5' RACE reads, TCRdb called clonotypes with MiXCR, one entry per CDR3 protein. The sample contains some 80,000 distinct CDR3 sequences, around 5% of which appear only once. Overall study findings and caveats: Matching with VDJdb favored anti-spike CD8 responses (missing private and CD4 specificities).

This clonotype was observed a few times. Its antigen remains unidentified. This CDR3 is built from 15 residues. The V gene lost 2 bases and the J gene lost 2 bases, with 10 bases spanning the gap. The sample was whole blood, taken at baseline. The rearrangement links TRBV12-3 or TRBV12-4 to TRBJ2-1; possible D gene TRBD2, 6 bases. The TCR sequence derives from an adult who was a healthcare worker with PCR-confirmed SARS-CoV-2 infection or an uninfected control (not recorded which). CDR3 in DNA: TGTGCCAGCAGTTTAAGACTAGGAGCCTACAATGAGCAGTTCTTC. It specifies CASSLRLGAYNEQFF.